This entry lists 7 T cell receptor beta chains sequenced from one sample in a study of T cells in Graves' hyperthyroidism and ophthalmopathy. TCR beta CDR3 regions were amplified from RNA. First-round RT-PCR of the TCR CDR3 relied on the HTBI primer set. Via MiXCR, TCRdb re-called the multiplex PCR reads, giving one row per CDR3 protein. This table has under 200,000 distinct CDR3 sequences, 9.4% appearing once. Sequencing was performed on blood. The origin of the receptors is a woman aged 18-35 years with Graves' hyperthyroidism that later progressed to Graves' ophthalmopathy.

This clonotype was observed at least ten times. The gene calls are TRBV3-1 and TRBJ1-2; D ambiguous. From germline, CDR1 is LGHDT and CDR2 YNNKEL (reference sequence). The CDR3 length is 13 residues. Trimming shortened V by 2 bases and J by 3 bases, and 7 bases separated the two germline ends. In DNA form, the CDR3 reads TGTGCCAGCAGCCAATCAAGTTACTATGGCTACACCTTC. Its translation: CASSQSSYYGYTF.

The CDR3 DNA is TGTGCCAGCAGCGGGGACACCTCCCCCGATTCGCCTTGGGAAAAACTGTTTTTT. Translation gives CASSGDTSPDSPWEKLFF. J is TRBJ1-4 and V is TRBV5-5; D may be TRBD1 (6 bases). Per the germline V gene, CDR1 is SGHKS and CDR2 is YYEKEE (reference sequence). The germline V and J ends were trimmed by 4 bases and 8 bases, with 27 bases remaining between them. The CDR3 extends over 18 amino acids.

The sample holds a few counts of this clonotype. The V and J genes are TRBV14 and TRBJ2-7; TRBD2 matches at 8 bases. Unmatched junction bases numbered 10, after V lost 1 base and J lost 2 bases. The CDR3 has 17 amino acids. Germline CDR1 and CDR2: SGHDN and FVKESK. The chain's CDR3 is CASSQGGQREKPYEQYF. The DNA of the CDR3 is TGTGCCAGCAGCCAAGGGGGTCAGCGGGAGAAGCCCTACGAGCAGTACTTC.

This clonotype was found many times. This chain links TRBV20-1 with TRBJ1-6; no reliable D call. The CDR3 extends over 13 amino acids. The V gene lost 4 bases and the J gene lost 3 bases, with 7 bases spanning the gap. The germline V gene has CDR1 DFQATT and CDR2 SNEGSKA (reference sequence). The CDR3 reads CSATTGYNSPLHF. As DNA, the CDR3 is TGCAGTGCTACGACGGGCTATAATTCACCCCTCCACTTT.

This clonotype turned up a few times. The genes are TRBV7-8 and TRBJ2-5; either TRBD1 or TRBD2 may supply D (5 bases each). V lost 5 bases to trimming and J lost 2 bases, with 12 bases between them. The CDR3 is 14 residues long. CDR1 is SGHVS and CDR2 is FQNEAQ in the germline V gene. In DNA, the CDR3 is TGTGCCAGCAGCCAAGAGGGGAGTCAAGAGACCCAGTACTTC. Its translation is CASSQEGSQETQYF.

The chain carries TRBV20-1 and TRBJ2-1, with 7 bases matching TRBD2. Germline CDR1 DFQATT, CDR2 SNEGSKA (reference sequence). The CDR3 is 18 residues long. The V gene end was trimmed by 0 bases and the J gene end by 5 bases; junction bases not matched to a gene: 16. For the CDR3, the DNA is TGCAGTGCTAGAGACTGGGGTGGACTAGTTACTTCCGACAATGAGCAGTTCTTC. It encodes CSARDWGGLVTSDNEQFF.

This clonotype was observed many times. This chain uses TRBV7-8 with TRBJ2-3; D is unclear. Trimming left V 1 base short and J 6 bases short, with 11 bases between. CDR3 length equals 14 residues. Looked up from germline, CDR1 is SGHVS and CDR2 is FQNEAQ. The CDR3 region has the DNA TGTGCCAGCAGCTTAGGCTACACCCCGGATACGCAGTATTTT. Translating it yields CASSLGYTPDTQYF.